These T cell receptor beta chains were read from a single sample in a study of OX40 agonist ivuxolimab in advanced cancers. Libraries were prepared by immunoSEQ multiplex PCR; TCRdb keeps only in-frame clonotypes and omits some of them. Here the sample spans tens of thousands of clones, 80% to 90% being singletons. The source material was CD4+ or CD8+ T cells sorted from blood, sampled in a trial of the OX40 agonist ivuxolimab. These receptors originate from an adult with an advanced solid tumor such as melanoma, head and neck, liver or kidney cancer. Both conserved end residues are part of each CDR3. A D gene is named only where the DNA matches it firmly. Where a row states a size, it is once, few, many or the class of an expanded clone; other rows omit it.

TRBJ1-5 | TRBV16 | NA | NA | TGTGCCAGCAGCCAATCAACGGGCCTAGGATCCGATCAGCCCCAGCATTTT | CASSQSTGLGSDQPQHF
TRBJ2-3 | TRBV28 | NA | few | TGTGCCAGCCCTCCCCAGGAGGGTGGGACAGATACGCAGTATTTT | CASPPQEGGTDTQYF
TRBJ2-5 | TRBV12-1 | NA | NA | TGTGCCAGCAGCTTAGCGGGGGCGGAGGAGACCCAGTACTTC | CASSLAGAEETQYF
TRBJ2-1 | TRBV4-2 | TRBD2 | NA | TGTGCCAGCAGCAGGAAAACCAGCGGGGGGGCCGAATTGCCTTACAATGAGCAGTTCTTC | CASSRKTSGGAELPYNEQFF
TRBJ1-2 | TRBV7-8 | NA | NA | TGTGCCAGCAGCCCCGATGACTCCAATCAGGGGCCTTATGGCTACACCTTC | CASSPDDSNQGPYGYTF
TRBJ2-5 | TRBV5-1 | TRBD2 | NA | TGCGCCAGCAGCTCCGCCCCACTAGCGGGAAGCGAGACCCAGTACTTC | CASSSAPLAGSETQYF
TRBJ2-6 | TRBV18 | NA | once | TGTGCCAGCTCACCGGACCTGGGGGCGGGCGGCGTCCTGACTTTC | CASSPDLGAGGVLTF
TRBJ2-1 | TRBV27 | TRBD2 | NA | TGTGCCAGCGGGGGGGCTAGCGGGGTATTTGAGTTCTTC | CASGGASGVFEFF
TRBJ1-4 | TRBV15 | NA | NA | TGTGCCACCAGCAGAGCTTTTCCAGGGGATGGGAATGAAAAACTGTTTTTT | CATSRAFPGDGNEKLFF
TRBJ2-1 | TRBV9 | NA | NA | TGTGCCAGCAGCAAGGGGAGAAGCTCCTACAATGAGCAGTTCTTC | CASSKGRSSYNEQFF
TRBJ2-3 | TRBV27 | NA | NA | TGTGCCAGCAGTTTACGGGGCACAGATACGCAGTATTTT | CASSLRGTDTQYF
TRBJ2-1 | TRBV28 | NA | NA | TGTGCCAGCTGTGGAGGGACCTCCTACAATGAGCAGTTCTTC | CASCGGTSYNEQFF
TRBJ2-3 | TRBV11-3 | TRBD2 | NA | TGTGCCAGCAGCCGGGGGGGTAGCGGGGGCACAGATACGCAGTATTTT | CASSRGGSGGTDTQYF
TRBJ2-2 | TRBV9 | NA | NA | TGTGCCAGCAGCGTACGGGGAGACACCGGGGAGCTGTTTTTT | CASSVRGDTGELFF
TRBJ1-5 | TRBV30 | NA | NA | TGTGCCTGGAGTGTACCGGGGGGTAGTCAGCCCCAGCATTTT | CAWSVPGGSQPQHF
TRBJ2-7 | TRBV18 | NA | NA | TGTGCCAGCTCACCCGATACCTACGAGCAGTACTTC | CASSPDTYEQYF
TRBJ1-2 | TRBV20-1 | NA | few | TGCAGTGCTAGAGAGCTGGGTGGCTACACCTTC | CSARELGGYTF
TRBJ1-5 | TRBV28 | NA | NA | TGTGCCAGCAGTTTGGGGCATAGCAATCAGCCCCAGCATTTT | CASSLGHSNQPQHF
TRBJ2-1 | TRBV4-1 | NA | NA | TGCGCCAGCAGCCAATATCAGGGGCCGGCGACCTACAATGAGCAGTTCTTC | CASSQYQGPATYNEQFF
TRBJ2-1 | TRBV19 | NA | NA | TGTGCCAGTAGTCCAAAGGCCAATGAGCAGTTCTTC | CASSPKANEQFF
TRBJ1-2 | TRBV25-1 | NA | once | TGTGCCAGCAGTGAAAACGACCGCCTCTATGGCTACACCTTC | CASSENDRLYGYTF